This entry lists 26 T cell receptor beta chains sequenced from one sample in a study of blood T cell repertoires in COVID-19. Sequencing used immunoSEQ multiplex PCR; TCRdb keeps in-frame clones, though not all of them. The sample holds roughly 230,000 clones, less than 90% seen once. The specimen sequenced was peripheral blood. The receptors shown here come from a man aged 65-85 years with acute or convalescent COVID-19.

This clone has only one observation. The chain is built from TRBV18 and TRBJ1-1; no reliable D call. CDR1 and CDR2 (germline): KGHSH, LQKENI. The germline V and J ends were trimmed by 0 bases and 4 bases, with 12 bases remaining between them. This CDR3 contains 15 residues. DNA of the CDR3: TGTGCCAGCTCACCACCCGCGGGTGGTTTCACTGAAGCTTTCTTT. Amino acid sequence: CASSPPAGGFTEAFF.

The V call is TRBV11-2, the J call TRBJ2-2; 9 nucleotides line up with TRBD2. In germline, CDR1 is SGHAT, CDR2 FQNNGV. This CDR3 contains 18 residues. Trimming cost V 3 bases and J 4 bases; bases outside gene matches: 12. The CDR3 DNA sequence: TGTGCCAGCAGCTTCCGTAGCGGGAGAGGTCCGTCCACCGGGGAGCTGTTTTTT. Protein: CASSFRSGRGPSTGELFF.

Turning to this clone: The sample contains more than one DNA sequence encoding this CDR3. The chain combines TRBV5-1 with TRBJ2-1; 8 bases line up with TRBD2. Germline V gene lookup returns CDR1 SGHRS and CDR2 YFSETQ. CDR3 length: 15 residues. With V trimmed by 0 bases and J by 2 bases, 1 base remained unmatched. The CDR3 protein is CASSLVAGTYNEQFF. CDR3 DNA: TGCGCCAGCAGCTTGGTAGCGGGAACCTACAATGAGCAGTTCTTC.

The chain joins TRBV4-3 to TRBJ2-1, with 7 nucleotides matching TRBD2. The CDR3 is 16 residues long. The J segment lost 4 bases and the V segment lost 0 bases, leaving 6 bases of the junction unmatched. Germline loops: CDR1 LGHNA, CDR2 YSLEER. CDR3 bases: TGCGCCAGCAGCCAAGATTGGAGCGGGACTTACAATGAGCAGTTCTTC. Translation gives CASSQDWSGTYNEQFF.

The chain couples TRBV5-1 to TRBJ2-7; tentative D call: TRBD2 (7 bases). This CDR3 has 14 amino acids. The V end was cut by 4 bases, the J end by 0 bases, with 11 bases between. Germline CDR1 SGHRS, CDR2 YFSETQ. The CDR3 region is CASSGGGSSYEQYF. CDR3 DNA sequence: TGCGCCAGCAGCGGGGGCGGGAGCTCCTACGAGCAGTACTTC.

This clone was picked up a small number of times. The chain combines TRBV19 with TRBJ1-5; perhaps TRBD1 as D (5 bases). Germline V gene lookup returns CDR1 LNHDA and CDR2 SQIVND (reference sequence). This CDR3 has 15 amino acids. V was shortened by 7 bases and J by 4 bases, with 17 bases between the two germline ends. As DNA, the CDR3 is TGTGCCAGTACTCCTTTGGGGCGGCTTAATCAGCCCCAGCATTTT. Translation: CASTPLGRLNQPQHF.

The chain combines TRBV5-1 with TRBJ2-5; 8 bases are shared with TRBD1. From germline, CDR1 is SGHRS and CDR2 YFSETQ. J was trimmed by 2 bases and V by 2 bases; bases with no gene match: 5. The CDR3 length is 15 residues. The chain's CDR3 is CASSLAGGVQETQYF. The DNA for the CDR3 is TGCGCCAGCAGCTTAGCAGGGGGCGTACAAGAGACCCAGTACTTC.

The V call is TRBV7-9, the J call TRBJ2-1, with D maybe TRBD2 (5 bases). Germline CDR1 and CDR2: SEHNR and FQNEAQ (reference sequence). The V end lost 11 bases, the J end lost 6 bases, and 11 bases lay between the germline ends. The CDR3 spans 11 residues. The DNA for the CDR3 is TGTGCCTCCGGCCGGGGCAATGAGCAGTTCTTC. It encodes CASGRGNEQFF.

This clone was detected only once. The chain combines TRBV4-2 with TRBJ1-3, with D unclear. Germline CDR1 LGHNA, CDR2 YNFKEQ. Trimming stripped 0 bases from V and 1 base from J, with 7 bases between. The CDR3 runs to 15 residues. For the CDR3, the DNA is TGTGCCAGCAGCCAAGATCTTGTATCTGGAAACACCATATATTTT. This gives the protein CASSQDLVSGNTIYF.

This clone was seen a single time. The genes are TRBV28 and TRBJ2-4; D gene unclear. V was trimmed by 6 bases and J by 3 bases, leaving 9 bases between them. Germline CDR1 is MDHEN and CDR2 is SYDVKM. This CDR3 has 13 residues. The CDR3 here is CASSASNKNIQYF. The DNA for the CDR3 is TGTGCCAGCAGCGCTAGTAACAAAAACATTCAGTACTTC.

The rearrangement uses TRBV3-1 (or the pseudogene TRBV3-2) and TRBJ1-1; TRBD1 is a possible D gene (6 bases). CDR3 length: 14 amino acids. Trimming took 7 bases from V and 4 from J, leaving 16 bases between them. Germline assignment: CDR1 LGHDT and CDR2 YNNKEL (reference sequence). CDR3 amino acids: CASTGREGGTEAFF. The CDR3 DNA sequence: TGTGCCAGCACCGGGAGGGAAGGGGGCACTGAAGCTTTCTTT.

The chain employs TRBV21-1 and TRBJ2-7; the table's D call, TRBD1, has no DNA check behind it. TRBV21-1 is classified as a pseudogene. The CDR3 is 16 amino acids. In nucleotides, the CDR3 is TGTGCCAGCAGCAAAGTGGGAGACAGGGGGCGGGACGAGCAGTACTTC. It yields the protein CASSKVGDRGRDEQYF.

The chain carries TRBV5-1 and TRBJ2-2; 7 bases fit TRBD1. The CDR3 runs 16 residues. V shed 0 bases and J 6 bases; nucleotides not matched to a gene: 8. Per the germline V gene, CDR1 is SGHRS and CDR2 is YFSETQ. This CDR3 reads CASSLVYNRGSGELFF. The CDR3 DNA reads TGCGCCAGCAGCTTGGTATATAACAGGGGTTCCGGGGAGCTGTTTTTT.

The V call is TRBV7-8, the J call TRBJ1-5, with 7 bases lining up with TRBD1. The trim removed 4 bases at V and 0 bases at J, leaving 6 bases unmatched. CDR1 is SGHVS and CDR2 is FQNEAQ in the germline V gene. The CDR3 has 16 residues. CDR3: CASSSRQGNSNQPQHF. DNA for the CDR3: TGTGCCAGCAGCTCCCGACAGGGAAATAGCAATCAGCCCCAGCATTTT.

This clone appeared once. V gene TRBV10-3 combines with J gene TRBJ2-3; 9 nucleotides align to TRBD1. Trimming removed 3 bases from V and 0 bases from J; junction bases left unmatched: 4. The CDR3 is 16 residues long. Germline lookup yields CDR1 ENHRY and CDR2 SYGVKD. The CDR3 is CAISDAGTGSTDTQYF. CDR3 DNA: TGTGCCATCAGTGACGCCGGGACAGGGAGCACAGATACGCAGTATTTT.

This chain connects TRBV6-5 to TRBJ2-1; tentative D call: TRBD2 (5 bases). The germline V gene encodes CDR1 MNHEY and CDR2 SVGAGI. The CDR3 has 15 amino acids. The V and J ends lost 7 bases and 1 base respectively, with 14 bases between them. Here the CDR3 reads CASNGVKRSYNEQFF. The CDR3 region has the DNA TGTGCCAGCAATGGGGTCAAGCGGTCCTACAATGAGCAGTTCTTC.

V and J are TRBV30 and TRBJ2-2; D might be TRBD2 (6 bases). CDR1 and CDR2 from the germline V gene are GTSNPN and SVGIG (reference sequence). The CDR3 contains 12 residues. CDR3 coding DNA: TGTGCTTGGGGCGGGGACACCGGGGAGCTGTTTTTT. Its protein is CAWGGDTGELFF.

This chain joins TRBV5-5 and TRBJ1-5; TRBD1 aligns across 7 bases. The CDR3 runs 15 residues. CDR1 SGHKS and CDR2 YYEKEE come from the germline V gene (reference sequence). V shed 3 bases, J shed 6 bases, and the junction held 9 bases outside the gene matches. The CDR3 protein is CASSSTGALSQPQHF. CDR3 coding DNA: TGTGCCAGCAGCTCTACAGGGGCCCTGAGTCAGCCCCAGCATTTT. Drawing the rest from reference TRBV5-5 and TRBJ1-5, the complete variable domain is DAGVTQSPTHLIKTRGQQVTLRCSPISGHKSVSWYQQVLGQGPQFIFQYYEKEERGRGNFPDRFSARQFPNYSSELNVNALLLGDSALYLCASSSTGALSQPQHFGDGTRLSIL.

This chain links TRBV19 with TRBJ2-1; D remains unclear. V was shortened by 6 bases and J by 8 bases, with 11 bases between the two germline ends. Germline values: CDR1 LNHDA, CDR2 SQIVND (reference sequence). This CDR3 has 12 amino acids. The CDR3 loop is CASRLVLDEQFF. The CDR3 nucleotides are TGTGCCAGTAGGCTAGTCCTCGATGAGCAGTTCTTC. Full variable domain (remainder filled in from reference TRBV19 and TRBJ2-1): DGGITQSPKYLFRKEGQNVTLSCEQNLNHDAMYWYRQDPGQGLRLIYYSQIVNDFQKGDIAEGYSVSREKKESFPLTVTSAQKNPTAFYLCASRLVLDEQFFGPGTRLTVL.

The genes are TRBV19 and TRBJ1-5, with D possibly TRBD1 on 6 matching bases. V shed 6 bases and J shed 1 base, with 10 bases lying between them. Germline V gives CDR1 LNHDA, CDR2 SQIVND (reference sequence). This CDR3 region has 14 residues. The CDR3 region is CASRTGQSNQPQHF. CDR3 nucleotide sequence: TGTGCCAGTAGGACCGGACAGAGCAATCAGCCCCAGCATTTT.

Here the CDR3 DNA reads TGTGCCAGCAGCCGAAACAGGGGCACTGAAGCTTTCTTT. This sequence encodes CASSRNRGTEAFF. The chain combines TRBV5-6 with TRBJ1-1, with 7 positions matching TRBD1. After removal of 4 bases from V and 4 bases from J, the junction contained 4 bases not matched to a gene. The germline CDR1 and CDR2 sequences are SGHDT and YYEEEE. The CDR3 covers 13 residues.

The V gene is TRBV9, the J gene TRBJ2-3, with 8 bases matching TRBD2. The V gene end was trimmed by 2 bases and the J gene end by 5 bases; junction bases not matched to a gene: 7. The CDR3 is made up of 15 amino acids. Germline V lookup: CDR1 SGDLS, CDR2 YYNGEE. DNA for the CDR3: TGTGCCAGCAGCGTGCGGCGGGAGGCGATAGATACGCAGTATTTT. It encodes CASSVRREAIDTQYF. The variable domain in full, completed from reference TRBV9 and TRBJ2-3, reads DSGVTQTPKHLITATGQRVTLRCSPRSGDLSVYWYQQSLDQGLQFLIQYYNGEERAKGNILERFSAQQFPDLHSELNLSSLELGDSALYFCASSVRREAIDTQYFGPGTRLTVL.

The genes are TRBV18 and TRBJ1-3; D not certain. V was pared by 1 base and J by 0 bases, with 7 bases between. This CDR3 contains 15 residues. Germline V lookup: CDR1 KGHSH, CDR2 LQKENI. Here the CDR3 reads CASSPLDTSGNTIYF. CDR3 DNA: TGTGCCAGCTCACCACTCGACACCTCTGGAAACACCATATATTTT.

The rearrangement links TRBV10-3 to TRBJ1-1; D not resolved. The CDR3 consists of 14 residues. Trimming left V 3 bases short and J 1 base short, with 9 bases between. Germline-derived CDR1 and CDR2 are ENHRY and SYGVKD. Here the CDR3 reads CAISEGRPNTEAFF. CDR3 bases: TGTGCCATCAGTGAAGGGAGACCGAACACTGAAGCTTTCTTT.

The V gene is TRBV11-2, the J gene TRBJ1-2, with D possibly being TRBD1 (6 bases). CDR3 length: 15 residues. Trimming pared 5 bases from V and 5 bases from J, leaving 18 bases between. Germline values: CDR1 SGHAT, CDR2 FQNNGV. CDR3 nucleotides: TGTGCCAGCAGCCCCCCCGGGACACGGTCATATGGCTACACCTTC. Its protein is CASSPPGTRSYGYTF.

The chain is built from TRBV29-1 and TRBJ2-3, with D unresolved. In germline, CDR1 is SQVTM, CDR2 ANQGSEA. The ends were cut back, 5 bases at V and 4 bases at J, with 7 bases in the middle. CDR3 size: 11 residues. The CDR3 sequence is CSVKPADTQYF. The CDR3, as DNA: TGCAGCGTTAAACCAGCAGATACGCAGTATTTT.